The text below deals with one T cell receptor (beta chain). The antigen is unknown. The data derive from a study of CXCR3-negative and CXCR3-positive naive CD8 T cells. Study information: Sequencing brought in 130 million to 150 million TRB reads altogether, and each library got about 1.5 +/- 0.3 million.

General study findings and limits: Naive CXCR3-positive and CXCR3-negative cells shared TRBV-TRBJ usage; memory cells diverged. Sequencing showed both naive subsets with comparably high diversity, and memory CD8+ cells much lower. More hydrophobic TRB CDR3s were found in CXCR3-positive naive cells than in CXCR3-negative naive cells.

The CDR3 length is 14 residues. Germline V gene sequence: CDR1 MGHRA, CDR2 YSYEKL. TRB cDNA libraries were made by UMI-labeled 5' RACE. TCRdb re-called the 5' RACE reads and shows each CDR3 protein once, DNA omitted. With tens of thousands of distinct CDR3 sequences in the sample, the ten largest clones hold over 0.4%. The receptor was isolated from a human donor in good health. Some clones in this sample may be carry-over from other donors' samples. The sample comprised naive CXCR3+ CD8+ T cells from blood. Subset meaning: CD45RO-CCR7+CD27+CD95- naive CD8+ T cells expressing CXCR3 (TNR3+). The V call is TRBV4-1, the J call TRBJ2-5; without DNA, the TCRdb call of TRBD1 cannot be checked. The CDR3 loop reads CASSQEGREETQYF.